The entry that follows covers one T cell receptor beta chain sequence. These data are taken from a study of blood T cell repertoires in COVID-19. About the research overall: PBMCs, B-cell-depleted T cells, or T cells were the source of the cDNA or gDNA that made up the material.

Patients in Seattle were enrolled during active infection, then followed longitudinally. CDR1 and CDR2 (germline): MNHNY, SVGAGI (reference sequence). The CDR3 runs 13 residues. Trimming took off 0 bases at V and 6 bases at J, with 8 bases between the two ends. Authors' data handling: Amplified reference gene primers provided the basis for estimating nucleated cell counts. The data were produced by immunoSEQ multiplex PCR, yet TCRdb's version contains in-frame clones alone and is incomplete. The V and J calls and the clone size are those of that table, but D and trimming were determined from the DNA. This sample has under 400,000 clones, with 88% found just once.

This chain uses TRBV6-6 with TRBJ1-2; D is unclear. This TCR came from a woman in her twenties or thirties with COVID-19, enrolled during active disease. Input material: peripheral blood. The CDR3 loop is CASSYSTKNGYTF. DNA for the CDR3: TGTGCCAGCAGTTACTCTACTAAAAATGGCTACACCTTC.